This is a list of T cell receptor beta chains from one sample in a study of control samples from healthy donors and cancer patients. TCRdb keeps only in-frame clones here, not all; method: immunoSEQ multiplex PCR. The sample includes about 110,000 clones, around four fifths of them seen just once. Sequenced input: blood. Every receptor here comes from a young man in good health. Both conserved end residues are trimmed from each CDR3. Each record gives: clone size, V gene, D gene, J gene, CDR3 protein. A D gene is named only where the DNA matches it firmly. The size entry is marked missing in some rows and otherwise reads once, few, many or a size class.

-	TRBV7-2	-	TRBJ1-2	ASTQDPNYGYT
-	TRBV5-4	-	TRBJ1-2	ASSFYNRESRGYT
-	TRBV28	TRBD2	TRBJ2-1	ASSPGTSNEQF
once	TRBV30	-	TRBJ1-2	ACERGAGRT
-	TRBV21-1	-	TRBJ1-5	ASSNPGNGNQPQH
few	TRBV6-5	-	TRBJ1-6	ASRPDPRGNSPLH
-	TRBV10-3	-	TRBJ2-4	AISESSVTNIQY
-	TRBV29-1	-	TRBJ2-7	SVEAGGAYEQY
-	TRBV19	TRBD1	TRBJ2-1	AIGGGTGVSRFDEQF
-	TRBV18	-	TRBJ1-2	ASSAQGGYGYT
-	TRBV30	-	TRBJ1-1	AWSVGHSVNTEAF
-	TRBV30	TRBD1	TRBJ1-4	AWSPGQLNEKLF
-	TRBV5-1	-	TRBJ1-6	ASSKDLQVPYNSPLH
once	TRBV6-5	-	TRBJ1-3	ASSKGTFAGNTIY
few	TRBV5-1	-	TRBJ1-2	ASGDKPNYGYT
-	TRBV28	-	TRBJ1-5	ASSALNQPQH
-	TRBV6-5	-	TRBJ1-2	ASSAFDSFNYGYT